This is a list of T cell receptor beta chains from one sample in a study of OX40 agonist ivuxolimab in advanced cancers. The protocol was immunoSEQ multiplex PCR, while the TCRdb copy is restricted to in-frame clones and leaves out a portion. The sample carries about 98,000 clones, 70% to 90% recorded once. Material: CD4+ or CD8+ T cells sorted from blood, obtained in a trial of the OX40 agonist ivuxolimab. The source is an adult with an advanced solid tumor such as melanoma, head and neck, liver or kidney cancer. CDR3s include the opening cysteine and the closing phenylalanine or tryptophan. Size tells how often a clone was seen (once, few, many) or the class of an expanded clone, and some rows leave it out.

CASSLGPGTGYIHEQYF,NA,TRBV7-9,17,TRBJ2-7
CASSSRRPGQGGNTIYF,NA,TRBV11-2,17,TRBJ1-3
CASSRKGQGNTEAFF,NA,TRBV7-8,15,TRBJ1-1
CASSPGQGGITGELFF,once,TRBV7-6,16,TRBJ2-2
CASSPLSVQETQYF,NA,TRBV6-5,14,TRBJ2-5
CASRSGGHYTGELFF,NA,TRBV2,15,TRBJ2-2
CASDRRAGGSTPDTQYF,NA,TRBV27,17,TRBJ2-3
CASGDTGIFTDTQYF,NA,TRBV5-1,15,TRBJ2-3
CASSQGGLAKNIQYF,NA,TRBV4-1,15,TRBJ2-4
CASSYSLGRGNTIYF,NA,TRBV6-5,15,TRBJ1-3
CASSLGTRPDTQYF,NA,TRBV7-2,14,TRBJ2-3
CASSYRISEAFF,NA,TRBV6-1,12,TRBJ1-1
CASSDRVGTGELFF,NA,TRBV2,14,TRBJ2-2
CASNGQGFGYEQYF,NA,TRBV28,14,TRBJ2-7
CASSHIRTDLNEKLFF,few,TRBV11-2,16,TRBJ1-4
CASLAGVNTEAFF,NA,TRBV7-9,13,TRBJ1-1
CASSFRTVSGNTIYF,NA,TRBV13,15,TRBJ1-3
CASFMHPGTVKNIQYF,NA,TRBV27,16,TRBJ2-4
CASSLDGVNTEAFF,NA,TRBV7-2,14,TRBJ1-1
CASSQGRGLDYGYTF,NA,TRBV4-1,15,TRBJ1-2
CASSPQREGETQYF,NA,TRBV5-1,14,TRBJ2-5
CASSDIGTGQYEQYF,NA,TRBV6-4,15,TRBJ2-7
CSVRSGRETQYF,NA,TRBV29-1,12,TRBJ2-5
CASSAVAGKEAFF,NA,TRBV9,13,TRBJ1-1
CASSPAGALLNTEAFF,NA,TRBV9,16,TRBJ1-1
CASRRASTDTQYF,NA,TRBV6-1,13,TRBJ2-3